The clone carrying this T cell receptor (beta chain) has only a few counts. V was shortened by 3 bases and J by 6 bases, with 17 bases between the two germline ends. Germline values: CDR1 MGHDK, CDR2 SYGVNS. The CDR3 sequence is 16 residues long. This specimen comes from a study of identical twins. TCRdb reprocessed the 5' RACE reads with MiXCR, giving one entry per CDR3 protein. The sample has about 1.7 million distinct CDR3 sequences, roughly 35% seen once. This rearrangement joins TRBV25-1 to TRBJ1-4; D is ambiguous. Sequenced sample: cord blood. The TCR was taken from a newborn girl in good health. CDR3 nucleotide sequence: TGTGCCAGCAGTGAGGCGGATAGCTATGGGCATGAAAAACTGTTTTTT. This translates into CASSEADSYGHEKLFF.